These 17 T cell receptor beta chains were all obtained from the same sample, sequenced in a study of blood T cell repertoires in COVID-19. Clones were read by immunoSEQ multiplex PCR, and TCRdb kept only the in-frame ones, dropping some. The sample contains about 400,000 clones, roughly 90% of which appear only once. The sequencing input was PBMCs or T cells enriched from blood (not recorded which). These receptors originate from a woman aged 25 to 39 who had recovered from COVID-19.

The chain has TRBV5-1 and TRBJ2-7; D ambiguous. The CDR3 consists of 15 residues. Germline CDR1 reads SGHRS; CDR2 reads YFSETQ. V was pared by 2 bases and J by 2 bases, with 14 bases between. The CDR3 sequence is CASSLGGPAPYEQYF. The CDR3 region has the DNA TGCGCCAGCAGCTTAGGTGGGCCGGCCCCCTACGAGCAGTACTTC.

The chain joins TRBV12-5 to TRBJ2-7; D unresolved. Per the germline V gene, CDR1 is LGHNT and CDR2 is FRNRAP. The CDR3 extends over 11 amino acids. V lost 5 bases and J lost 3, with 5 bases in between. The CDR3 DNA reads as TGTGCTAGTGGTCTCCTCTACGAGCAGTACTTC. It specifies CASGLLYEQYF. The full variable domain, its missing parts supplied by reference TRBV12-5 and TRBJ2-7, is DARVTQTPRHKVTEMGQEVTMRCQPILGHNTVFWYRQTMMQGLELLAYFRNRAPLDDSGMPKDRFSAEMPDATLATLKIQPSEPRDSAVYFCASGLLYEQYFGPGTRLTVT.

The chain recombines TRBV6-5 with TRBJ2-7, with D uncertain. Trimming removed 5 bases at V and 2 bases at J, with 10 bases between. This CDR3 spans 13 amino acids. CDR1 and CDR2 (germline): MNHEY, SVGAGI. The CDR3 here is CASSPTDTYEQYF. The CDR3 DNA sequence: TGTGCCAGCAGTCCTACTGATACCTACGAGCAGTACTTC.

This sequence joins TRBV7-2 and TRBJ1-5, with a weak D call TRBD1 (5 bases). Trimming pared 1 base from V and 0 bases from J, leaving 13 bases between. The CDR3 is 17 residues long. CDR1 SGHTA and CDR2 FQGNSA come from the germline V gene. As DNA, the CDR3 is TGTGCCAGCAGCTTAGTGGCTGGGGCGTATAGCAATCAGCCCCAGCATTTT. As protein: CASSLVAGAYSNQPQHF.

The V call is TRBV5-1, the J call TRBJ1-4; 9 nucleotides align to TRBD1. The CDR3 totals 12 residues. Germline CDR1 and CDR2: SGHRS and YFSETQ. Trimming took 4 bases from V and 8 from J; bases not matched to a gene: 0. The CDR3 here is CASSDRGEKLFF. For the CDR3, the DNA is TGCGCCAGCAGCGACAGGGGGGAAAAACTGTTTTTT.

The chain joins TRBV11-1 to TRBJ1-2, with TRBD1 as a possible D gene (5 bases). This CDR3 has 14 residues. V was pared by 5 bases and J by 6 bases, with 16 bases between. Germline loops: CDR1 SGHAT, CDR2 FQDESV (reference sequence). The chain's CDR3 is CASSLHRGGDGYTF. The CDR3, as DNA: TGTGCCAGCAGCCTACATCGGGGGGGAGATGGCTACACCTTC.

The chain is built from TRBV6-5 and TRBJ1-6; tentative D call: TRBD1 (5 bases). The CDR3 totals 15 residues. Germline CDR1 reads MNHEY; CDR2 reads SVGAGI. Trimming shortened V by 5 bases and J by 9 bases, and 17 bases separated the two germline ends. CDR3 DNA sequence: TGTGCCAGCAGTCCCCAGGAGGGACCAGTTTCACCCCTCCACTTT. Protein sequence: CASSPQEGPVSPLHF.

This clone was seen a single time. This sequence joins TRBV5-1 and TRBJ2-7; D is perhaps TRBD2 (5 bases). Germline assignment: CDR1 SGHRS and CDR2 YFSETQ. V lost 2 bases and J 5 bases, leaving 17 bases between the germline ends. The CDR3 consists of 15 residues. Here the CDR3 DNA reads TGCGCCAGCAGCTTCCAGAGAGGGAGTCTGAACGAGCAGTACTTC. This gives the protein CASSFQRGSLNEQYF.

The chain joins TRBV5-8 to TRBJ1-3; D might be TRBD1 (6 bases). The germline V and J ends were trimmed by 4 bases and 5 bases, with 16 bases remaining between them. CDR3 size: 15 residues. The germline gives CDR1 SGHTS, CDR2 YDEGEE. The CDR3 DNA reads as TGTGCCAGCAGCCCAAACGTCTGGGGGCGAAACACCATATATTTT. Translation: CASSPNVWGRNTIYF.

J is TRBJ2-2 and V is TRBV12-3 or TRBV12-4, with D hard to call. The germline V and J ends were trimmed by 5 bases and 2 bases, with 6 bases remaining between them. CDR3 size: 13 residues. The CDR3 DNA reads as TGTGCCAGCAGTCCCGTAAACACCGGGGAGCTGTTTTTT. It translates to CASSPVNTGELFF.

This chain connects TRBV11-2 to TRBJ2-3, with 9 bases fitting TRBD2. This CDR3 has 15 amino acids. Trimming removed 2 bases from V and 6 bases from J; junction bases left unmatched: 6. The germline CDR1 and CDR2 sequences are SGHAT and FQNNGV. The CDR3: CASSLNGGTSDTQYF. The DNA of the CDR3 is TGTGCCAGCAGCTTAAACGGCGGGACTAGCGATACGCAGTATTTT.

The V gene is TRBV7-9, the J gene TRBJ1-2; D gene ambiguous. Germline CDR1 is SEHNR and CDR2 is FQNEAQ (reference sequence). Trimming removed 1 base at V and 8 bases at J, with 5 bases between. The CDR3 contains 11 residues. The CDR3 DNA is TGTGCCAGCAGCTTAGGTCCGGGCTACACCTTC. Translating it yields CASSLGPGYTF.

This clone was detected a few times. This CDR3 is also generated by other DNA sequences in the sample. The chain carries TRBV28 and TRBJ1-3; 11 nucleotides align to TRBD1. There are 13 residues in the CDR3. The V gene's germline CDR1 is MDHEN and CDR2 SYDVKM. The V segment lost 9 bases and the J segment 4 bases; nucleotides outside the gene matches: 2. CDR3 loop: CASGQGAGNTIYF. The CDR3 DNA sequence: TGTGCCAGTGGACAGGGGGCAGGAAACACCATATATTTT.

The V gene is TRBV10-3, the J gene TRBJ2-4, with a weak D call TRBD2 (6 bases). V lost 2 bases and J lost 7, with 12 bases in between. This CDR3 has 14 amino acids. Germline assignment: CDR1 ENHRY and CDR2 SYGVKD. In DNA, the CDR3 is TGTGCCATCAGTGAGAATGGGGGGAGGAACATTCAGTACTTC. Amino acid sequence: CAISENGGRNIQYF.

The CDR3 spells CASRANNEQYF. CDR3 DNA: TGTGCCAGCAGGGCCAACAACGAGCAGTACTTC. V and J are TRBV2 and TRBJ2-7, with D unclear. The V end was cut by 6 bases, the J end by 5 bases, with 8 bases between. The CDR3 is 11 amino acids. The germline V gene has CDR1 SNHLY and CDR2 FYNNEI.

This sequence joins TRBV23-1 and TRBJ2-7, with TRBD1 identical over 9 bases. TRBV23-1 is annotated as an ORF whose role is uncertain. The V gene end was trimmed by 4 bases and the J gene end by 3 bases; junction bases not matched to a gene: 4. The CDR3 length is 14 residues. CDR3 in amino acids: CASSRRDRVYEQYF. As DNA, the CDR3 is TGCGCCAGCAGTCGAAGGGACAGGGTCTACGAGCAGTACTTC.

The J gene is TRBJ2-3, the V gene TRBV3-1 (or the pseudogene TRBV3-2), with TRBD2 matching 7 bases. Germline V gene sequence: CDR1 LGHDT, CDR2 YNNKEL (reference sequence). Germline trimming cut 4 bases from V and 4 bases from J; bases unmatched to any gene: 8. This CDR3 has 15 amino acids. The CDR3 spells CASSRVGLVPDTQYF. The CDR3 coding sequence is TGTGCCAGCAGCCGTGTCGGACTAGTACCAGATACGCAGTATTTT.